This is a list of T cell receptor beta chains from one sample in a study of blood T cell repertoires in COVID-19. TCRdb's copy holds only in-frame clones and misses some; the assay was immunoSEQ multiplex PCR. This sample carries about 160,000 clones, approximately 87% of them seen once, and the ten largest clones take 10%. What was sequenced was peripheral blood. These receptors all come from a woman aged 65 to 85 with COVID-19, enrolled during active disease. Both conserved end residues are part of each CDR3. The D gene is left open where the match is weak. Clone size is not always given. Where it is, it says once, few, many or a class for expanded clones.

.	TRBJ2-3	TRBV2	.	TGTGCCAGCAGTGAAGGGGGCGATTACACAGATACGCAGTATTTT	CASSEGGDYTDTQYF
.	TRBJ2-1	TRBV6-2/TRBV6-3	.	TGTGCCAGCAGTTACATAGTTGGGGGGACCCACAATGAGCAGTTCTTC	CASSYIVGGTHNEQFF
.	TRBJ2-7	TRBV7-9	.	TGTGCCAGCAGCAAAGCACAGGGTTTAAGGTCCTCCTACGAGCAGTACTTC	CASSKAQGLRSSYEQYF
once	TRBJ2-7	TRBV30	.	TGTGCCTGGGGGACATCCTCCTACGAGCAGTACTTC	CAWGTSSYEQYF
few	TRBJ1-5	TRBV30	.	TGTGCCTGGAGTGACTTTGCCCGCAATCAGCCCCAGCATTTT	CAWSDFARNQPQHF
.	TRBJ2-5	TRBV7-2	.	TGTGCCAGCAGTGTGAGGGCTCGGGAAGAGACCCAGTACTTC	CASSVRAREETQYF
.	TRBJ2-5	TRBV5-1	.	TGCGCCAGCAGCTTGGCCTCTAGTACCGGGGAGACCCAGTACTTC	CASSLASSTGETQYF
.	TRBJ1-2	TRBV6-2/TRBV6-3	TRBD1	TGTGCCAGCAGCCCCTTCGGCACAGGGGACTATGGCTACACCTTC	CASSPFGTGDYGYTF
.	TRBJ1-2	TRBV6-5	.	TGTGCCAGCAGGAGACAGGTTAACTATGGCTACACCTTC	CASRRQVNYGYTF
once	TRBJ2-3	TRBV7-7	TRBD1	TGTGCTAGCAGCTCAGGACAGGGTAACACAGATACGCAGTATTTT	CASSSGQGNTDTQYF
.	TRBJ2-2	TRBV6-1	TRBD1	TGTGCCAGCAGTGAAGTAGTGACAGGGGGCGCAGACACCGGGGAGCTGTTTTTT	CASSEVVTGGADTGELFF
.	TRBJ1-5	TRBV5-1	.	TGCGCCAGCAGCCCGCAGGGGTCGTATAGCAATCAGCCCCAGCATTTT	CASSPQGSYSNQPQHF
.	TRBJ1-2	TRBV30	TRBD1	TGTGCCTGGAGGGCATACCGGGACAGGGGTTATGGCTACACCTTC	CAWRAYRDRGYGYTF
.	TRBJ2-2	TRBV5-4	TRBD1	TGTGCCAGCAGCTTACTGACAGGGAGAAACACCGGGGAGCTGTTTTTT	CASSLLTGRNTGELFF
few	TRBJ1-6	TRBV7-8	TRBD1	TGTGCCAGCAGCTTAGAGGGACAGAATTCACCCCTCCACTTT	CASSLEGQNSPLHF
.	TRBJ1-1	TRBV18	TRBD1	TGTGCCAGCTCGACAGGGGGCCTCACTGAAGCTTTCTTT	CASSTGGLTEAFF
.	TRBJ2-1	TRBV11-3	.	TGTGCCAGCAGCTTACAGGGTTACAATGAGCAGTTCTTC	CASSLQGYNEQFF
.	TRBJ1-6	TRBV27	.	TGTGCCAGCAGTGCCTCGGCCACTAGCAATTCACCCCTCCACTTT	CASSASATSNSPLHF
few	TRBJ1-4	TRBV5-1	.	TGCGCCAGCAGCACGAAAACGGAGGCCGCTGGGGAAAAACTGTTTTTT	CASSTKTEAAGEKLFF
.	TRBJ1-6	TRBV11-2	.	TGTGCCAGCAGCTTAGCAGGGTTCTATAATTCACCCCTCCACTTT	CASSLAGFYNSPLHF
.	TRBJ2-2	TRBV14	TRBD2	TGTGCCAGCAGCCAAGTGAGGAGTAGGCTAGCGGGGGACACCGGGGAGCTGTTTTTT	CASSQVRSRLAGDTGELFF
once	TRBJ1-2	TRBV6-1	.	TGTGCCAGCAGTGAACAGGGATCGGACTATGGCTACACCTTC	CASSEQGSDYGYTF
.	TRBJ2-3	TRBV19	TRBD1	TGTGCCAGTAGTCAACAGGGGGCCGGGAGCACAGATACGCAGTATTTT	CASSQQGAGSTDTQYF
few	TRBJ1-2	TRBV20-1	.	TGCAGTGGAGGAGGGAGGGATGGCTACACCTTC	CSGGGRDGYTF
.	TRBJ2-7	TRBV19	.	TGTGCCAGTAGTATCGCAGGGTTCTCCTACGAGCAGTACTTC	CASSIAGFSYEQYF
once	TRBJ1-1	TRBV23-1	.	TGCGCCAGCAGTCATTCCCAGGGTTCATTCACTGAAGCTTTCTTT	CASSHSQGSFTEAFF
few	TRBJ1-2	TRBV11-1	.	TGTGCCAGCAGCGCCGCAGGGTCCTATGGCTACACCTTC	CASSAAGSYGYTF
once	TRBJ1-2	TRBV19	.	TGTGCCAGTAGTATAGGCGCAGGGCCTACCCCCTTTTGGGGCTACACCTTC	CASSIGAGPTPFWGYTF
.	TRBJ2-7	TRBV3-1/TRBV3-2	TRBD1	TGTGCCAGCAGCCCCCTTGGGGGGACAGGGGACTACGAGCAGTACTTC	CASSPLGGTGDYEQYF
.	TRBJ1-2	TRBV27	.	TGTGCCAGTAAACCCGGGACGGGGGTGTATGGCTACACCTTC	CASKPGTGVYGYTF
.	TRBJ2-1	TRBV5-4	TRBD2	TGTGCCAGCAGCTTGGGAACCGGGGGGACCTACAATGAGCAGTTCTTC	CASSLGTGGTYNEQFF
.	TRBJ1-1	TRBV3-1/TRBV3-2	TRBD1	TGTGCCAGCAGCCATCTGACAGGGGCATCCGAAGCTTTCTTT	CASSHLTGASEAFF
once	TRBJ2-7	TRBV6-1	.	TGTGCCAGCAGTGAAAGGAGGGTAATCGCCTACGAGCAGTACTTC	CASSERRVIAYEQYF
.	TRBJ1-4	TRBV5-1	TRBD1	TGCGCCAGCAGCTTGGGGGGATCCCAAGGAGGGGGCGAAAAACTGTTTTTT	CASSLGGSQGGGEKLFF
.	TRBJ2-2	TRBV27	TRBD2	TGTGCCAGCAGTTCTAGCGGGGGGAGGGGCACCGGGGAGCTGTTTTTT	CASSSSGGRGTGELFF
.	TRBJ1-5	TRBV2	.	TGTGCCAGCAGTGAGGCAGGGTATACTCAGCCCCAGCATTTT	CASSEAGYTQPQHF
.	TRBJ2-1	TRBV30	.	TGTGCCTGGAGTGTACGAAGAGGTCCCAATGAGCAGTTCTTC	CAWSVRRGPNEQFF
.	TRBJ2-2	TRBV18	.	TGTGCCAGCTCACCCCTAACCGCTCGACAAGGCCCCGGGGAGCTGTTTTTT	CASSPLTARQGPGELFF
.	TRBJ2-1	TRBV4-2	.	TGTGCCAGCAGCCAACGGATGGGGGGAGCCTACAATGAGCAGTTCTTC	CASSQRMGGAYNEQFF
.	TRBJ1-6	TRBV5-4	.	TGTGCCAGCAGCTTGTTCCCTAGGGGGGGAGGTGGTAATTCACCCCTCCACTTT	CASSLFPRGGGGNSPLHF
once	TRBJ1-1	TRBV10-3	TRBD1	TGTGCCATCAGGTACTCAGGGGGGAACACTGAAGCTTTCTTT	CAIRYSGGNTEAFF
.	TRBJ1-2	TRBV3-1/TRBV3-2	.	TGTGCCAGCACCGGGGGAACTAACTATGGCTACACCTTC	CASTGGTNYGYTF
.	TRBJ2-1	TRBV3-1/TRBV3-2	.	TGTGCCAGCAGCCAAGGACTTCCCGCCTACAATGAGCAGTTCTTC	CASSQGLPAYNEQFF
.	TRBJ1-1	TRBV7-2	.	TGTGCCAGCAGCTCCCAGACAGGCCTGAACACTGAAGCTTTCTTT	CASSSQTGLNTEAFF